The present TCR beta chain was sequenced within a study of blood T cell repertoires in COVID-19. In the study overall: Samples taken during acute and convalescent COVID-19 were collected in the United States, Italy and Spain. T cells, B-cell-depleted T cells, or PBMCs provided the cDNA or gDNA that served as material.

In the original workflow: Reference gene primer amplification gave nucleated cell count estimates. TCRdb keeps only in-frame clones here, not all; method: immunoSEQ multiplex PCR. The V and J calls and clone size were taken over from that table, and D and trimming were inferred from the DNA. The sample has hundreds of thousands of clones, 86% seen once. The germline V gene encodes CDR1 SGHDT and CDR2 YYEEEE. V dropped 4 bases and J dropped 2 bases, with 12 bases sitting between them. This CDR3 is 14 amino acids long. The V and J genes are TRBV5-6 and TRBJ1-2, with D perhaps matching TRBD1 (5 bases). This TCR was sampled from a man aged 45-65 years with acute or convalescent COVID-19. The sample taken for sequencing was peripheral blood. In nucleotides, the CDR3 is TGTGCCAGCAGCCGACCACAGGCGAACTATGGCTACACCTTC. It translates to CASSRPQANYGYTF.